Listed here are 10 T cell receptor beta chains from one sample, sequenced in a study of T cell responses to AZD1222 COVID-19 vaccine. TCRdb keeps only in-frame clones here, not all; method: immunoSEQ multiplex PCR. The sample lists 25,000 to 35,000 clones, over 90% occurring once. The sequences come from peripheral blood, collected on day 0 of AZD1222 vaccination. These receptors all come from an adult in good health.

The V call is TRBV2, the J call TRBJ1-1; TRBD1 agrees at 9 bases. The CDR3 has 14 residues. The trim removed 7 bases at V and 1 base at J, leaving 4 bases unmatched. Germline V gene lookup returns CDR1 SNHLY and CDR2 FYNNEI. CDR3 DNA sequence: TGTGCCAGCACCCTGACAGGGGGGAACACTGAAGCTTTCTTT. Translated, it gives CASTLTGGNTEAFF.

This CDR3 reads CASSLGTEAFF. DNA of the CDR3: TGTGCCAGCAGCTTGGGCACTGAAGCTTTCTTT. The rearrangement links TRBV5-5 to TRBJ1-1; D gene uncertain. CDR3 length equals 11 residues. Trimming stripped 0 bases from V and 4 bases from J, with 1 base between. Per the germline V gene, CDR1 is SGHKS and CDR2 is YYEKEE (reference sequence). The variable domain in full, with the rest retrieved from reference TRBV5-5 and TRBJ1-1, is DAGVTQSPTHLIKTRGQQVTLRCSPISGHKSVSWYQQVLGQGPQFIFQYYEKEERGRGNFPDRFSARQFPNYSSELNVNALLLGDSALYLCASSLGTEAFFGQGTRLTVV.

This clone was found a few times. The CDR3 spells CASSLRNEQPQHF. The CDR3 DNA reads as TGTGCCAGCAGCTTAAGAAACGAACAGCCCCAGCATTTT. The chain uses TRBV7-9 and TRBJ1-5; D is unresolved. Germline assignment: CDR1 SEHNR and CDR2 FQNEAQ (reference sequence). The CDR3 spans 13 residues. Trimming removed 2 bases at V and 7 bases at J, with 9 bases between.

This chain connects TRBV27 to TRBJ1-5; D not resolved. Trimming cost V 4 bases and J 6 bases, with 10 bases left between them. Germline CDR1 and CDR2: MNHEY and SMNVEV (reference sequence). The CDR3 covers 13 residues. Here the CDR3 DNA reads TGTGCCAGCAGTTCGACCGACGGTCAGCCCCAGCATTTT. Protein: CASSSTDGQPQHF.

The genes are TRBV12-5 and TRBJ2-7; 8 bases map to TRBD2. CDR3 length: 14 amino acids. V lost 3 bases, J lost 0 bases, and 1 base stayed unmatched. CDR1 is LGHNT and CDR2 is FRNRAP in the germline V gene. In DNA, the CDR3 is TGTGCTAGTGGTTTTAGCGGGAACTCCTACGAGCAGTACTTC. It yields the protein CASGFSGNSYEQYF.

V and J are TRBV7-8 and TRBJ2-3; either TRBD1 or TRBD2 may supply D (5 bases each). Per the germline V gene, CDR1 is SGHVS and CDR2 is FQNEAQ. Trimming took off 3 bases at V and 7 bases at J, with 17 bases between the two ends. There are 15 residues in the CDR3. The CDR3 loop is CASSFGATPPNTQYF. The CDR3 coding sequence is TGTGCCAGCAGCTTCGGGGCAACTCCCCCGAATACGCAGTATTTT. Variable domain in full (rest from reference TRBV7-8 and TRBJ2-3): GAGVSQSPRYKVAKRGQDVALRCDPISGHVSLFWYQQALGQGPEFLTYFQNEAQLDKSGLPSDRFFAERPEGSVSTLKIQRTQQEDSAVYLCASSFGATPPNTQYFGPGTRLTVL.

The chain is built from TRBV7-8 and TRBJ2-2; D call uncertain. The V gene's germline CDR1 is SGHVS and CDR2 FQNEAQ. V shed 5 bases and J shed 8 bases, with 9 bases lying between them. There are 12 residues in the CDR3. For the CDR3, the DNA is TGTGCCAGCAGCCAATACGGGGGGGAGCTGTTTTTT. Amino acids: CASSQYGGELFF.

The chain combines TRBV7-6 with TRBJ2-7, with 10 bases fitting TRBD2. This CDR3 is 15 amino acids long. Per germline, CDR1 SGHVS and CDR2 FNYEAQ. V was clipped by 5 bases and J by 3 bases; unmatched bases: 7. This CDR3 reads CASSPGLAVVYEQYF. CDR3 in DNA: TGTGCCAGCAGCCCCGGACTAGCGGTGGTCTACGAGCAGTACTTC.

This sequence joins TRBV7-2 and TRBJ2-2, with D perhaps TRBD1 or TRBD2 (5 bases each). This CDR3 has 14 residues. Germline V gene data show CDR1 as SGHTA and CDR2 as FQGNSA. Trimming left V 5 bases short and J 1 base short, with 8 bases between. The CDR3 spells CASSQGRNTGELFF. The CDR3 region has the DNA TGTGCCAGCAGCCAGGGACGGAACACCGGGGAGCTGTTTTTT.

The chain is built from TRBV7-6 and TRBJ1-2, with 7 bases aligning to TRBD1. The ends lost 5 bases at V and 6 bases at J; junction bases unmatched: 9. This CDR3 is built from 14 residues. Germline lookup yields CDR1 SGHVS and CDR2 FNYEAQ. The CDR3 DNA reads TGTGCCAGCAGCCTAGGGGGGGACAGTAATGGCTACACCTTC. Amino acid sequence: CASSLGGDSNGYTF.